These 11 T cell receptor beta chains share one sample of origin, sequenced in a study of graft-versus-host responses after intestinal transplantation. The table came from immunoSEQ multiplex PCR; TCRdb's copy has only in-frame clones and leaves some out. The repertoire has just under 90,000 clones, roughly four fifths of them found once; the top ten carry about 18%. What these receptors recognize is not known. Here the sequenced sample was unstimulated CD8+ T cells sorted from spleen or lymph node cells, taken before intestinal transplant. The receptors here all came from a human donor who received an intestinal transplant.

The rearrangement uses TRBV7-9 and TRBJ2-3, with a weak D call TRBD2 (6 bases). V was trimmed by 7 bases and J by 1 base, leaving 12 bases between them. The CDR3 runs 14 residues. The germline CDR1 and CDR2 sequences are SEHNR and FQNEAQ (reference sequence). DNA of the CDR3: TGTGCCAGCAACCCGCGGGGCGGCACAGATACGCAGTATTTT. This sequence encodes CASNPRGGTDTQYF.

There are a few counts of this clone. The same CDR3 also results from other DNA sequences found in this sample. The V and J genes are TRBV28 and TRBJ2-5, with D perhaps TRBD1 (8 bases). V lost 2 bases to trimming and J lost 1 base, with 23 bases between them. The CDR3 is 19 residues long. Germline V gene lookup returns CDR1 MDHEN and CDR2 SYDVKM. This chain's CDR3 is CASSLVIQGGVQGQETQYF. The CDR3 nucleotides read TGTGCCAGCAGTTTAGTTATACAGGGGGGGGTCCAGGGCCAAGAGACCCAGTACTTC.

The chain joins TRBV4-1 to TRBJ2-7; D unresolved. Per the germline V gene, CDR1 is MGHRA and CDR2 is YSYEKL. The germline V and J ends were trimmed by 0 bases and 3 bases, with 12 bases remaining between them. The length of the CDR3 is 15 residues. CDR3 nucleotide sequence: TGCGCCAGCAGCCAAGAAGTAGCAGAAAACTACGAGCAGTACTTC. Its translation: CASSQEVAENYEQYF.

The rearrangement joins TRBV6-5 to TRBJ2-7; D remains ambiguous. CDR3 length: 14 residues. Trimming cost V 8 bases and J 2 bases, with 16 bases left between them. Germline values: CDR1 MNHEY, CDR2 SVGAGI. The CDR3 spells CASGITAIPYEQYF. The CDR3 nucleotides read TGTGCCAGCGGGATTACAGCAATCCCCTACGAGCAGTACTTC.

V gene TRBV13 combines with J gene TRBJ2-3; D unclear. The CDR3 sequence is 13 residues long. Between the trimmed V and J ends, which lost 5 bases and 2 bases, there was a span of 8 bases. CDR1 is PRHDT, CDR2 FYEKMQ, per germline (reference sequence). CDR3 nucleotide sequence: TGTGCCAGCAGCCCCCTTTACACAGATACGCAGTATTTT. Protein product: CASSPLYTDTQYF.

The chain uses TRBV18 and TRBJ1-5; TRBD1 aligns across 8 bases. CDR1 KGHSH and CDR2 LQKENI come from the germline V gene. Trimming removed 3 bases from V and 0 bases from J; junction bases left unmatched: 13. CDR3 size: 19 residues. CDR3: CASSPRQGKGLYSNQPQHF. CDR3 DNA: TGTGCCAGCTCACCCCGACAGGGGAAAGGTTTATATAGCAATCAGCCCCAGCATTTT.

The chain uses TRBV13 and TRBJ1-1; tentatively, D is TRBD1 (5 bases). Deletions cut 5 bases from V and 1 base from J, with 11 bases between. Per the germline V gene, CDR1 is PRHDT and CDR2 is FYEKMQ (reference sequence). The CDR3 runs 14 residues. The CDR3 DNA is TGTGCCAGCAGCCTCGGGACGGCGAACACTGAAGCTTTCTTT. Encoded protein: CASSLGTANTEAFF.

The chain combines TRBV27 with TRBJ2-7; tentatively, D is TRBD2 (6 bases). The V gene's germline CDR1 is MNHEY and CDR2 SMNVEV (reference sequence). V gave up 6 bases and J gave up 3 bases, with 12 bases separating them. The CDR3 is 13 residues long. The CDR3 DNA follows: TGTGCCAGCAGCCCTATCGGGGGCTACGAGCAGTACTTC. The encoded protein is CASSPIGGYEQYF.

The rearrangement uses TRBV19 and TRBJ2-7; 8 nucleotides match TRBD2. The CDR3 spans 17 residues. In germline, CDR1 is LNHDA, CDR2 SQIVND (reference sequence). V lost 7 bases to trimming and J lost 0 bases; unmatched junction nucleotides: 14. DNA for the CDR3: TGTGCCAGTATGGGTGTGGGCGTTAGCGGGAACTCCTACGAGCAGTACTTC. It is translated as CASMGVGVSGNSYEQYF.

The CDR3 region has the DNA TGTGCCAGCAGTAGAGGGGGCGCCTACGAGCAGTACTTC. This sequence encodes CASSRGGAYEQYF. The V call is TRBV27, the J call TRBJ2-7; 7 nucleotides align to TRBD1. With 5 bases clipped from V and 2 bases from J, the junction kept 3 bases outside the gene matches. CDR3 length: 13 amino acids. Germline assignment: CDR1 MNHEY and CDR2 SMNVEV (reference sequence).

The chain joins TRBV5-1 to TRBJ2-5; 7 bases agree with TRBD1. The CDR3 consists of 14 residues. Germline V gene sequence: CDR1 SGHRS, CDR2 YFSETQ. Germline trimming cut 1 base from V and 4 bases from J; bases unmatched to any gene: 4. The CDR3 DNA reads TGCGCCAGCAGCTTGACAGGGGTTGGAGAGACCCAGTACTTC. As protein: CASSLTGVGETQYF.